The sequence of this T cell receptor (beta chain) was determined in a study of radiation and T cells in renal cell carcinoma (dated by TCRdb to 2020 to 2021). For the wider study: Samples were obtained from a clinical trial, in which 15 Gy stereotactic body radiation therapy was delivered to primary renal cell carcinomas and nephrectomy was performed 4 weeks later. Across all 50 or so samples, under 4,500,000 unique CDR3 nucleotide sequences, encoding 2.5 million to 3 million unique CDR3 amino acid sequences, were identified. In total, 50 to 55 samples, comprising 26 tumors and approximately 27 peripheral blood samples, were subjected to TCR beta sequencing.

Sample time point, as interpreted from the label and publication: baseline pretreatment blood. The treatment or condition label corresponds to: 15 Gy SBRT to primary tumor, nephrectomy 4 weeks later. To follow tumor-enriched clonotypes, peripheral blood was collected serially from radiation-treated patients at baseline and again at 2 weeks and 4 weeks after SBRT. Every patient's renal cell carcinoma showed clear cell pathology. The QIAamp DNA Blood Mini Kit (Qiagen) was used to prepare genomic DNA for TCR sequencing. The analyses included just those samples that passed every quality control check. Paper-wide results and their limitations: In blood, the top tumor clonotypes increased between baseline and 2 weeks post-radiation and then shrank by 4 weeks, which suggests that tumor-resident clones expanded only transiently. Because pretreatment tumor biopsies were not available, the study could not determine whether clonotypes were already present within the tumor at baseline. Dynamics of the blood repertoire were not tracked past 4 weeks after treatment. Because the trial had a single-armed design, the trial could not examine how radiation dose or scheduling affected the TCR repertoire.

From its cysteine to its phenylalanine, the CDR3 spans 15 amino acids. Solely the CDR3 DNA is kept, with 45 bases framed from the first base. Via the germline V gene, CDR1 is ENHRY and CDR2 SYGVKD. Clipping removes 3 bases from V and 4 bases from J, with 8 as the unmatched junction base count. The immunoSEQ kit was used, according to the manufacturer's recommendations, to generate TCR beta libraries from genomic DNA. To prepare libraries, a first multiplex PCR with proprietary primers was run, followed by a second PCR that added unique barcodes, and a bead cleanup was done after each round. A kit-provided positive control reaction and a negative control reaction were included in every sample batch. The final libraries were assessed on an Agilent 4200 TapeStation D1000 ScreenTape, pooled by volume, and quantified by qPCR. Sequencing was performed on an Illumina NextSeq500 with a MidOutput 150-cycle cartridge, and 156 Read1 and 15 Index1 cycles were run with kit custom primers. The pooled library was loaded at approximately 1 pM with an approximately 21% PhiX control spike-in. In the paper's pipeline: The vendor-processed data were analyzed in R, and a clonotype was defined as all T cells that share the same CDR3 nucleotide sequence. For clone abundance analyses, frequencies were normalized to the 10,000 most abundant clones in each sample. Public T cell clones, averaging fewer than five per sample, were removed before analysis. An abundance difference of at least 32-fold between compartments was the criterion for calling clonotypes tumor-enriched or baseline blood-enriched. A beta-binomial differential abundance model was used to identify clonotypes that expanded or contracted between blood time points. The Baroni-Urbani and Buser coefficient was used to measure tumor-blood repertoire similarity, and groups were compared with two-tailed Wilcoxon tests in R. In TCRdb, the immuneACCESS table is reduced to in-frame sequences with V and J assigned. These tables do not hold every clone; where another copy was compared, an unresolved V gene accounts for under half, and the others remain unexplained. V, J and clone size are taken as reported in that table, and D and trimming were inferred from the DNA itself. A total of approximately 90,000 clones appear in this sample, around nine tenths of them only once. 7% to 9% of the sample is taken by the ten largest.

A word on this clone: This receptor's antigen is unknown. Qualities for individual bases were not recorded, and no much larger clone is one base off.

The chain is assembled from TRBV10-3 and TRBJ2-5; 7 bases in between match TRBD1. The origin of this receptor is a man aged 50 or older with renal cell carcinoma. The sequencing used blood, collected from a patient whose treatment included radiotherapy and nephrectomy. CDR3 sequence: CAISEGTVGGETQYF. Read as DNA, the sequence is TGTGCCATCAGTGAAGGGACAGTCGGTGGAGAGACCCAGTACTTC.